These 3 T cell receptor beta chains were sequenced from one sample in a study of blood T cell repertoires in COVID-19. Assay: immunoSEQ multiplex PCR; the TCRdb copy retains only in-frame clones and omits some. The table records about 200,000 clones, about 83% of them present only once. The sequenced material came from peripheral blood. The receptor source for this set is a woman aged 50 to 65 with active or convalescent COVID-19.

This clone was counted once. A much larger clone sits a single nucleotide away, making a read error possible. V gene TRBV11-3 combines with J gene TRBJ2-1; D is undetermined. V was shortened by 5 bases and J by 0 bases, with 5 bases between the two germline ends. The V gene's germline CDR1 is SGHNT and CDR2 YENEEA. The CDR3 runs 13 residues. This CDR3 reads CASSPSSYNEQFF. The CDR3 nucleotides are TGTGCCAGCAGCCCGAGCTCCTACAATGAGCAGTTCTTC. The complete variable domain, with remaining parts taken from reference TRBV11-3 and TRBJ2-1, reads EAGVVQSPRYKIIEKKQPVAFWCNPISGHNTLYWYLQNLGQGPELLIRYENEEAVDDSQLPKDRFSAERLKGVDSTLKIQPAELGDSAVYLCASSPSSYNEQFFGPGTRLTVL.

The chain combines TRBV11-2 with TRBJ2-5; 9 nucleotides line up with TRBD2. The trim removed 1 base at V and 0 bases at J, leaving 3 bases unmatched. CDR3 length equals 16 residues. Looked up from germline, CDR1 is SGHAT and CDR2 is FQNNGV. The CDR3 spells CASSLGASGDQETQYF. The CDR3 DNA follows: TGTGCCAGCAGCTTAGGAGCTAGCGGGGACCAAGAGACCCAGTACTTC.

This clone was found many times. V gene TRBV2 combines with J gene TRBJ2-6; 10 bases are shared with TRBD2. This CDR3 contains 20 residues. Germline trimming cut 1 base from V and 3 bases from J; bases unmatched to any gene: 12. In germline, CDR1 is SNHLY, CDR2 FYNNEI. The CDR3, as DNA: TGTGCCAGCAGTGAAGGGATTATGGGACTAGCGCTCATTGGGGCCAACGTCCTGACTTTC. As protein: CASSEGIMGLALIGANVLTF.